This T cell receptor beta chain was sequenced for a study of T cell responses to AZD1222 COVID-19 vaccine. Study findings and constraints: Along spike, vaccine-associated CD4 TCRs were found throughout, with dominance at 160-218 and 743-854. The breadth and depth of Spike-specific TCRs increased once two AZD1222 doses had been given.

V shed 4 bases, J shed 7 bases, and the junction held 5 bases outside the gene matches. Germline CDR1 is SGHNT and CDR2 is YYREEE (reference sequence). This CDR3 comprises 13 residues. Repertoires were generated with immunoSEQ multiplex PCR, while TCRdb's copy carries only in-frame clones and drops some. The sample includes 98,000 or so clones, around nine tenths of them seen just once. Points on this clone: What it recognizes is unknown.

Material: peripheral blood, obtained on day 0 of MenACWY control vaccination. The source is an adult in good health. The chain combines TRBV5-4 with TRBJ1-2; 9 nucleotides agree with TRBD1. The CDR3 loop reads CASSVQGASGYTF. The CDR3 DNA sequence: TGTGCCAGCAGCGTACAGGGGGCAAGTGGCTACACCTTC.